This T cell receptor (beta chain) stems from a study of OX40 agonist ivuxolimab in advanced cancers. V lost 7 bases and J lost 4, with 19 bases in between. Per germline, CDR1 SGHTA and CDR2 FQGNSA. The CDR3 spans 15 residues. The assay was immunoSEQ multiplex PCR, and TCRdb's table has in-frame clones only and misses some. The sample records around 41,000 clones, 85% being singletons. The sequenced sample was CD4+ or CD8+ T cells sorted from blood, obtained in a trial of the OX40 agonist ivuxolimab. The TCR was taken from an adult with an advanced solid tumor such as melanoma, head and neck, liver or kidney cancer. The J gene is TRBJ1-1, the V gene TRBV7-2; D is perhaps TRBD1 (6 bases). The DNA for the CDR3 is TGTGCCAGCACCCTACTGGGGGGCGCGGGCACTGAAGCTTTCTTT. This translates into CASTLLGGAGTEAFF.